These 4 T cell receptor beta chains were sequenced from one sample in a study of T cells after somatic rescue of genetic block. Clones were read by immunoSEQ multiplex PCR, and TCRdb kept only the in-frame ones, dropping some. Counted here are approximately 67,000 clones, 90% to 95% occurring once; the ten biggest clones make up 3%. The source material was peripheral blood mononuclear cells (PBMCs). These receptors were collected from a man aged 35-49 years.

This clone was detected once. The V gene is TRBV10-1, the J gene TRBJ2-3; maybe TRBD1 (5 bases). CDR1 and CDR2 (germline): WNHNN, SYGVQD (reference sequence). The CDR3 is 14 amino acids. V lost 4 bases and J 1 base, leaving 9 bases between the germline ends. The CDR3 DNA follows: TGCGCCAGCAGTGGACAGCCCGGCACAGATACGCAGTATTTT. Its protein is CASSGQPGTDTQYF.

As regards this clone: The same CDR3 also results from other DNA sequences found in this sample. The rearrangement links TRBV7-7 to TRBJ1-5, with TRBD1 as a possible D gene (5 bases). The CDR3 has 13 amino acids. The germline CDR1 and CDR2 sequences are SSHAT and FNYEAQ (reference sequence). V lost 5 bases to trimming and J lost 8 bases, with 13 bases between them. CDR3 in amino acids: CASSPGGGEPQHF. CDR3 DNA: TGTGCCAGCAGCCCAGGTGGGGGTGAGCCCCAGCATTTT.

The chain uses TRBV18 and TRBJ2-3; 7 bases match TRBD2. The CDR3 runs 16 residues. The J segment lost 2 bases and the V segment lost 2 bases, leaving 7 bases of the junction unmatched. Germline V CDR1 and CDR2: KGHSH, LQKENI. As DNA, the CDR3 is TGTGCCAGCTCACCATTTCCCCAGCGGGACACAGATACGCAGTATTTT. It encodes CASSPFPQRDTDTQYF.

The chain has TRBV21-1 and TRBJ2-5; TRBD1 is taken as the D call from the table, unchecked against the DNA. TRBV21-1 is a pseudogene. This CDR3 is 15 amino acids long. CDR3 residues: CASSKGVRSQETQYF. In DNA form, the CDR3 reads TGTGCCAGCAGCAAAGGTGTCAGAAGCCAAGAGACCCAGTACTTC.